This TCR beta chain was recovered during a study of naive and memory T cell subsets. The V end was cut by 6 bases, the J end by 4 bases, with 15 bases between. The CDR3 totals 14 residues. From germline, CDR1 is MNHEY and CDR2 SVGAGI. For this clonotype: Antigen: not known.

Two oligonucleotides, mixed equimolar, formed the beta constant-region primer covering TRBC1 and TRBC2. Ligated cDNA was amplified by four rounds of PCR with nested alpha and beta constant-region primers and SP2. TCRdb passed the UMI-ligation and nested PCR reads through MiXCR, listing each CDR3 protein once. The sample records more than 120,000 distinct CDR3 sequences, about 20% being singletons. General study findings and limits: Over 85% of naive TCR sequences appeared only once, unlike memory subsets. A few larger clonotypes appeared in naive repertoires, especially CD8, possibly memory cells re-expressing CD45RA. Diversity fell and Gini index rose from naive through CM, EM, EMRA. There was no ground truth to check naive and memory subset results.

CD4+ T cell IFNgamma after overnight CMV lysate exposure gave donor CMV status. This rearrangement joins TRBV6-5 to TRBJ2-5; D ambiguous. This receptor was obtained from a human donor in good health. The sample was naive CD8+ T cells from blood. CDR3 amino acids: CASRETAILETQYF. The CDR3 DNA reads TGTGCCAGCAGGGAGACGGCTATCTTAGAGACCCAGTACTTC.